This TCR beta chain was profiled in a study of OX40 agonist ivuxolimab in advanced cancers. As for the study in general: The patients received ivuxolimab by intravenous route every 2 weeks at 0.01 to 10 mg/kg. Study findings and constraints: Partial responders at 0.1-3.0 mg/kg had among the lowest clonal expansion. Low normalized clonal expansion also occurred in some nonresponding patients.

The table came from immunoSEQ multiplex PCR; TCRdb's copy has only in-frame clones and leaves some out. Here the sample spans nearly 60,000 clones, 88% being singletons. To note about this clone: Its specificity is unknown.

This CDR3 comprises 17 residues. CDR1 is SGHRS and CDR2 is YFSETQ in the germline V gene. Trimming took 5 bases from V and 3 from J; bases not matched to a gene: 12. Any history of autoimmune disease or systemic immunosuppression disqualified patients. This clonotype was obtained from an adult with an advanced solid tumor such as melanoma, head and neck, liver or kidney cancer. The material sequenced was CD4+ or CD8+ T cells sorted from blood, taken in a trial of the OX40 agonist ivuxolimab. The chain combines TRBV5-1 with TRBJ2-7; 12 positions agree with TRBD1. The CDR3 protein is CASSSGTGGFDNYEQYF. The CDR3 region has the DNA TGCGCCAGCAGTTCCGGGACAGGGGGCTTCGATAACTACGAGCAGTACTTC.